Shown below are 7 T cell receptor beta chains from a single sample sequenced in a study of CD8 T cells in Susac syndrome. Random hexamers served to reverse transcribe about 0.45 to 1 ug RNA. TCRdb processed the immunoSEQ multiplex PCR reads anew with MiXCR; each CDR3 protein has one entry. This table holds some 180,000 distinct CDR3 sequences, around 94% found once. Sequencing used CD4+ T cells from PBMCs. The receptor set was obtained from a human donor with Susac syndrome.

The V call is TRBV2, the J call TRBJ2-5; D remains ambiguous. V lost 4 bases to trimming and J lost 2 bases, with 8 bases between them. CDR3 length: 13 residues. From germline, CDR1 is SNHLY and CDR2 FYNNEI. DNA of the CDR3: TGTGCCAGCAGTGCCTTGGAACAAGAGACCCAGTACTTC. Residues: CASSALEQETQYF.

The CDR3 coding sequence is TGCAGTGCTACGACTAGCGGGGACTACGAGCAGTACTTC. This encodes CSATTSGDYEQYF. The J gene is TRBJ2-7, the V gene TRBV20-1, with 11 positions matching TRBD2. The length of the CDR3 is 13 residues. Germline V lookup: CDR1 DFQATT, CDR2 SNEGSKA (reference sequence). Trimming took 4 bases from V and 3 from J; bases not matched to a gene: 2.

The chain employs TRBV20-1 and TRBJ2-7; TRBD2 aligns across 9 bases. Trimming took 2 bases from V and 3 from J; bases not matched to a gene: 2. The germline gives CDR1 DFQATT, CDR2 SNEGSKA (reference sequence). The CDR3 runs 13 residues. CDR3: CSARLAGYYEQYF. The CDR3 DNA follows: TGCAGTGCTAGACTAGCGGGATACTACGAGCAGTACTTC.

The chain links TRBV20-1 to TRBJ2-5; 11 bases match TRBD2. CDR1 and CDR2 (germline): DFQATT, SNEGSKA (reference sequence). V shed 8 bases, J shed 2 bases, and the junction held 10 bases outside the gene matches. This CDR3 is 15 amino acids long. CDR3 DNA: TGCAGTACATCCGGGACTAGCGGATTTCAAGAGACCCAGTACTTC. It specifies CSTSGTSGFQETQYF.

The chain joins TRBV20-1 to TRBJ1-4; tentatively, D is TRBD1 (6 bases). Trimming left V 6 bases short and J 7 bases short, with 21 bases between. This CDR3 comprises 15 residues. Germline V lookup: CDR1 DFQATT, CDR2 SNEGSKA (reference sequence). CDR3 coding DNA: TGCAGTGCCCCTGAATACGGGGGCGGGATTGAAAAACTGTTTTTT. Residues: CSAPEYGGGIEKLFF.

The chain uses TRBV20-1 and TRBJ2-1; 9 bases match TRBD2. V trimming: 6 bases; J trimming: 8 bases; junction bases outside the gene matches: 11. Germline CDR1 reads DFQATT; CDR2 reads SNEGSKA (reference sequence). The CDR3 covers 14 residues. The CDR3 sequence: CSAPGTSRSDEQFF. CDR3 nucleotide sequence: TGCAGTGCCCCCGGGACTAGCAGGAGCGATGAGCAGTTCTTC.

This clonotype was recorded once. The chain employs TRBV5-4 and TRBJ2-2; D might be TRBD1 (6 bases). Deletions cut 3 bases from V and 8 bases from J, with 14 bases between. The CDR3 is 14 amino acids. Germline V lookup: CDR1 SGHNT, CDR2 YYREEE (reference sequence). CDR3 nucleotides: TGTGCCAGCAGCTCAAAACAGGGCGCTGGGGAGCTGTTTTTT. This translates into CASSSKQGAGELFF.